Listed here is a single TCR beta chain. This sample was included in a study of response to subunit inactivated influenza vaccine. TCRdb re-called the RT-PCR reads with MiXCR, one entry per CDR3 protein. The sample contains more than 200,000 distinct CDR3 sequences, about 12% of which appear only once. Sequences were derived from non-naive T cells sorted from PBMCs, sampled 14 to 15 days before vaccination. This receptor was obtained from a middle-aged man who received an inactivated influenza vaccine.

The CDR3 loop is CASSQESDSYEQYF. The CDR3 nucleotides read TGTGCCAGCAGCCAAGAGTCCGACAGCTACGAGCAGTACTTC. V is TRBV4-2 and J is TRBJ2-7, with TRBD1 as a possible D gene (5 bases). Trimming took 0 bases from V and 3 from J, leaving 9 bases between them. The CDR3 covers 14 residues. The germline V gene has CDR1 LGHNA and CDR2 YNFKEQ.